Shown below are 29 T cell receptor beta chains from a single sample sequenced in a study of blood T cell repertoires in COVID-19. Libraries were prepared by immunoSEQ multiplex PCR; TCRdb keeps only in-frame clonotypes and omits some of them. The sample has hundreds of thousands of clones, around 84% seen once. The sample was peripheral blood. All receptors come from a man aged 30 to 39 with active or convalescent COVID-19.

The CDR3 coding sequence is TGTGCCAGCAGTAGACAGAACTATGGCTACACCTTC. Its translation: CASSRQNYGYTF. The chain uses TRBV2 and TRBJ1-2; D might be TRBD1 (5 bases). Trimming removed 5 bases at V and 2 bases at J, with 6 bases between. The CDR3 loop spans 12 amino acids. CDR1 SNHLY and CDR2 FYNNEI come from the germline V gene.

CDR3 DNA sequence: TGTGCCAGCACAGGGAAAGAGACCCAGTACTTC. Translating it yields CASTGKETQYF. J is TRBJ2-5 and V is TRBV28; perhaps TRBD1 as D (5 bases). Germline V gives CDR1 MDHEN, CDR2 SYDVKM. There are 11 residues in the CDR3. Trimming removed 7 bases at V and 3 bases at J, with 6 bases between.

The chain joins TRBV28 to TRBJ1-5; possible D gene TRBD1, 6 bases. Looked up from germline, CDR1 is MDHEN and CDR2 is SYDVKM. The ends were cut back, 7 bases at V and 3 bases at J, with 13 bases in the middle. This CDR3 spans 14 amino acids. The CDR3 nucleotides are TGTGCCAGCATTACAGGGAATTACAATCAGCCCCAGCATTTT. This gives the protein CASITGNYNQPQHF.

V usage is TRBV28 and J usage is TRBJ2-4; TRBD1 might be the D (6 bases). V shed 4 bases and J shed 2 bases, with 18 bases lying between them. Germline-derived CDR1 and CDR2 are MDHEN and SYDVKM. The CDR3 has 17 residues. The CDR3 reads CASSSRLGGGPKNIQYF. In DNA form, the CDR3 reads TGTGCCAGCAGTTCCCGACTGGGTGGGGGCCCCAAAAACATTCAGTACTTC.

There are a few counts of this clone. V gene TRBV6-6 combines with J gene TRBJ1-3; the match to TRBD1 covers 9 bases. CDR3 length equals 15 residues. CDR1 is MNHNY and CDR2 is SVGAGI in the germline V gene (reference sequence). The trim removed 6 bases at V and 3 bases at J, leaving 6 bases unmatched. The CDR3, as DNA: TGTGCCAGCAGCTACACAGGGGGCGGTGGAAACACCATATATTTT. It translates to CASSYTGGGGNTIYF.

Worth noting for this clone: Other DNA sequences of this sample code for an identical CDR3. The chain couples TRBV30 to TRBJ1-6, with D possibly matching TRBD1 (6 bases). Per germline, CDR1 GTSNPN and CDR2 SVGIG (reference sequence). Trimming took off 3 bases at V and 5 bases at J, with 8 bases between the two ends. CDR3 size: 13 residues. The CDR3 is CAWSGQNNSPLHF. CDR3 nucleotide sequence: TGTGCCTGGAGCGGACAGAATAATTCACCCCTCCACTTT.

The V and J genes are TRBV5-4 and TRBJ2-7; the D gene is possibly TRBD1 (6 bases). Germline V lookup: CDR1 SGHNT, CDR2 YYREEE (reference sequence). This CDR3 spans 15 amino acids. V was trimmed by 0 bases and J by 1 base, leaving 11 bases between them. CDR3 in amino acids: CASSLEQGRSYEQYF. The CDR3 coding sequence is TGTGCCAGCAGCTTGGAACAGGGCAGGTCCTACGAGCAGTACTTC.

This chain uses TRBV7-9 with TRBJ1-1, with 7 bases identical to TRBD1. From germline, CDR1 is SEHNR and CDR2 FQNEAQ (reference sequence). This CDR3 spans 14 amino acids. J was trimmed by 7 bases and V by 3 bases; bases with no gene match: 8. In DNA form, the CDR3 reads TGTGCCAGCAGCTTCCAGGGAAGGGGGCTTGAAGCTTTCTTT. As protein: CASSFQGRGLEAFF.

This rearrangement joins TRBV14 to TRBJ2-3, with 8 bases that match TRBD2. Trimming cost V 0 bases and J 14 bases; bases outside gene matches: 7. The CDR3 is 13 residues long. Per germline, CDR1 SGHDN and CDR2 FVKESK. CDR3: CASSQDLGREVYF. The DNA for the CDR3 is TGTGCCAGCAGCCAAGATTTGGGGCGGGAGGTGTATTTT.

The rearrangement links TRBV9 to TRBJ1-3; maybe TRBD1 (5 bases). The CDR3 extends over 14 amino acids. V lost 3 bases and J 3 bases, leaving 10 bases between the germline ends. Germline V lookup: CDR1 SGDLS, CDR2 YYNGEE. The CDR3 loop is CASSEQGGGNTIYF. The CDR3 DNA is TGTGCCAGCAGCGAGCAGGGTGGTGGAAACACCATATATTTT.

This rearrangement joins TRBV6-1 to TRBJ2-7; tentative D call: TRBD1 (6 bases). Trimming pared 3 bases from V and 2 bases from J, leaving 14 bases between. Germline lookup yields CDR1 MNHNS and CDR2 SASEGT. This CDR3 contains 15 residues. CDR3 sequence reads: CASSEISRGTYEQYF. As DNA, the CDR3 is TGTGCCAGCAGTGAGATTTCCAGGGGCACCTACGAGCAGTACTTC.

J is TRBJ2-4 and V is TRBV30; 9 bases line up with TRBD2. The junction had 8 bases not matched to a gene; V was cut back by 0 bases and J by 8 bases. The CDR3 extends over 15 amino acids. Germline V CDR1 and CDR2: GTSNPN, SVGIG (reference sequence). DNA for the CDR3: TGTGCCTGGAGTGTACAGGGTAGCGGGAGCCACATTCAGTACTTC. Residues: CAWSVQGSGSHIQYF.

As to this clone: Different DNA sequences within this sample yield the same CDR3. The chain is built from TRBV18 and TRBJ1-1; 9 nucleotides align to TRBD1. Germline CDR1 is KGHSH and CDR2 is LQKENI. With V trimmed by 2 bases and J by 1 base, 2 bases remained unmatched. CDR3 length equals 15 residues. CDR3 sequence: CASSPSTGGNTEAFF. The CDR3 DNA is TGTGCCAGCTCACCATCGACAGGGGGGAACACTGAAGCTTTCTTT.

The chain employs TRBV19 and TRBJ2-1; 8 nucleotides match TRBD2. CDR3 size: 14 residues. V was clipped by 9 bases and J by 9 bases; unmatched bases: 13. The germline CDR1 and CDR2 sequences are LNHDA and SQIVND (reference sequence). CDR3 in amino acids: CASQTGGPVAEQFF. The CDR3 DNA reads as TGTGCCAGCCAAACGGGGGGGCCGGTTGCTGAGCAGTTCTTC.

The chain uses TRBV6-5 and TRBJ1-6; D gene ambiguous. Deletions cut 8 bases from V and 8 bases from J, with 16 bases between. Per germline, CDR1 MNHEY and CDR2 SVGAGI. The CDR3 is made up of 14 amino acids. The CDR3 loop is CASGRPGGDSPLHF. The DNA of the CDR3 is TGTGCCAGCGGCCGCCCGGGAGGAGATTCACCCCTCCACTTT.

The chain recombines TRBV7-2 with TRBJ1-1, with TRBD1 matching 7 bases. The CDR3 length is 15 residues. Trimming removed 3 bases from V and 2 bases from J; junction bases left unmatched: 6. Per germline, CDR1 SGHTA and CDR2 FQGNSA. The CDR3 region is CASSFQGGSNTEAFF. The CDR3 nucleotides read TGTGCCAGCAGCTTTCAAGGGGGCTCTAACACTGAAGCTTTCTTT.

The CDR3, as DNA: TGCGCCAGCAGCTTGGTTGGCAGGGAAGGCGGCTACACCTTC. Its translation: CASSLVGREGGYTF. V gene TRBV5-1 combines with J gene TRBJ1-2, with D perhaps TRBD1 (5 bases). Germline V lookup: CDR1 SGHRS, CDR2 YFSETQ. This CDR3 has 14 amino acids. V lost 0 bases and J lost 8, with 14 bases in between.

J is TRBJ1-2 and V is TRBV7-2; D may be TRBD1 (5 bases). Germline lookup yields CDR1 SGHTA and CDR2 FQGNSA. V was pared by 2 bases and J by 8 bases, with 21 bases between. This CDR3 region has 16 residues. Here the CDR3 reads CASSLRVDAGNSGYTF. The CDR3 bases are TGTGCCAGCAGCTTAAGGGTCGATGCAGGGAATTCAGGCTACACCTTC.

Points on this clone: Germline and junction disagree at one end, which may indicate a read error. The chain joins TRBV19 to TRBJ1-1; D remains ambiguous. The CDR3 spans 11 residues. Germline-derived CDR1 and CDR2 are LNHDA and SQIVND (reference sequence). The DNA of the CDR3 is TGTGCCAGTAGTATCACCTTAAAAGCATTCTTT. This gives the protein CASSITLKAFF. Based on the CDR3 plus reference TRBV19 and TRBJ1-1, the full variable domain is DGGITQSPKYLFRKEGQNVTLSCEQNLNHDAMYWYRQDPGQGLRLIYYSQIVNDFQKGDIAEGYSVSREKKESFPLTVTSAQKNPTAFYLCASSITLKAFFGQGTRLTVV.

This chain's CDR3 is CASSEGAGNTGELFF. The CDR3 DNA reads as TGCGCCAGCAGTGAGGGGGCTGGAAACACCGGGGAGCTGTTTTTT. The chain uses TRBV10-1 and TRBJ2-2, with a weak D call TRBD1 (5 bases). CDR1 is WNHNN and CDR2 is SYGVQD in the germline V gene (reference sequence). The CDR3 totals 15 residues. Trimming removed 2 bases at V and 2 bases at J, with 9 bases between.

The sample holds a few counts of this clone. The genes are TRBV6-6 and TRBJ1-6; a possible D gene is TRBD1 (6 bases). Germline CDR1 MNHNY, CDR2 SVGAGI (reference sequence). The length of the CDR3 is 18 residues. V was shortened by 5 bases and J by 5 bases, with 22 bases between the two germline ends. The CDR3 spells CASSPRGSPLSHNSPLHF. The CDR3 nucleotides are TGTGCCAGCAGTCCCAGGGGTTCCCCCTTATCTCATAATTCACCCCTCCACTTT.

The V gene is TRBV5-4, the J gene TRBJ2-3; D is possibly TRBD1 (5 bases). The V end was cut by 7 bases, the J end by 2 bases, with 11 bases between. CDR1 is SGHNT, CDR2 YYREEE, per germline (reference sequence). The CDR3 runs to 13 residues. The CDR3 DNA follows: TGTGCCAGCGGGGCCCAATCCACAGATACGCAGTATTTT. This sequence encodes CASGAQSTDTQYF.

This sequence joins TRBV4-2 and TRBJ1-2; 7 bases fit TRBD1. This CDR3 spans 13 amino acids. V was clipped by 2 bases and J by 6 bases; unmatched bases: 3. Germline values: CDR1 LGHNA, CDR2 YNFKEQ. CDR3 bases: TGTGCCAGCAGCCAAACAGGGGCGGATGGCTACACCTTC. Protein product: CASSQTGADGYTF.

The rearrangement links TRBV3-1 (or the pseudogene TRBV3-2) to TRBJ2-2, with 11 bases that match TRBD1. The CDR3 sequence is 18 residues long. The J segment lost 8 bases and the V segment lost 4 bases, leaving 15 bases of the junction unmatched. CDR1 and CDR2 (germline): LGHDT, YNNKEL (reference sequence). The CDR3 DNA reads as TGTGCCAGCAGCCGCCGGTGTGGAAGGACAGGGGGCAAAGGGGAGCTGTTTTTT. Translation: CASSRRCGRTGGKGELFF.

The chain links TRBV6-4 to TRBJ2-2; weak D call: TRBD1 (7 bases). The CDR3 is 14 amino acids. The germline V gene encodes CDR1 MRHNA and CDR2 SNTAGT. V dropped 2 bases and J dropped 8 bases, with 12 bases sitting between them. The CDR3 DNA reads TGTGCCAGCAGTGACAACAGGGGAGGTGGGGAGCTGTTTTTT. This translates into CASSDNRGGGELFF.

A few counts support this clone. This chain uses TRBV5-8 with TRBJ1-2; a possible D gene is TRBD1 (5 bases). The germline V gene has CDR1 SGHTS and CDR2 YDEGEE. Trimming stripped 1 base from V and 8 bases from J, with 9 bases between. The CDR3 covers 12 residues. The CDR3 coding sequence is TGTGCCAGCAGCTTGTACAAGGGGGGCTACACCTTC. It translates to CASSLYKGGYTF.

The chain links TRBV9 to TRBJ2-5; 12 bases are a match to TRBD2. Looked up from germline, CDR1 is SGDLS and CDR2 is YYNGEE. The CDR3 sequence is 17 residues long. V trimming: 0 bases; J trimming: 5 bases; junction bases outside the gene matches: 8. CDR3 residues: CASSVGLAGASAETQYF. The CDR3 coding sequence is TGTGCCAGCAGCGTAGGACTAGCGGGAGCAAGCGCGGAGACCCAGTACTTC.

V and J are TRBV24-1 and TRBJ1-1; 9 bases are a match to TRBD1. J was trimmed by 1 base and V by 9 bases; bases with no gene match: 2. The CDR3 has 13 amino acids. Germline CDR1 is KGHDR and CDR2 is SFDVKD. The CDR3 protein is CATQDRGNTEAFF. The DNA of the CDR3 is TGTGCCACCCAGGACAGGGGGAACACTGAAGCTTTCTTT.

This clone was seen a handful of times. The gene calls are TRBV5-4 and TRBJ1-2; D might be TRBD1 (6 bases). The length of the CDR3 is 14 residues. Trimming removed 4 bases from V and 3 bases from J, with 13 bases in between. Per the germline V gene, CDR1 is SGHNT and CDR2 is YYREEE (reference sequence). The CDR3 nucleotides read TGTGCCAGCAGCCAGCGGGACAACCACTATGGCTACACCTTC. Translating gives CASSQRDNHYGYTF.